The clone carrying this T cell receptor (beta chain) was seen a few times. Antigen specificity is unknown. Measured with immunoSEQ multiplex PCR; TCRdb has only the in-frame clones, and not every one. Among approximately 1,000 clones listed, about 33% were seen once. This record comes from a study of T cells in localized non-small cell lung cancer. General observations from the study: The study found T cell clonality highest in uninvolved adjacent lung, above tumor. Within adjacent lung there appeared a median approximately 60 of the top 100 tumor clones. Sequencing was limited to one tumor region, leaving the possibility of heterogeneity open.

This CDR3 contains 14 residues. Germline V gives CDR1 LNHDA, CDR2 SQIVND (reference sequence). Trimming pared 5 bases from V and 4 bases from J, leaving 15 bases between. The V call is TRBV19, the J call TRBJ2-7, with D perhaps TRBD2 (6 bases). The sample in question was lung tumor tissue, obtained before any cancer treatment. This sequence originates from a male donor aged 60 or over with stage II squamous cell lung carcinoma. The CDR3 DNA sequence: TGTGCCAGTAGTTCCCAGGAGGGGCTGTACGAGCAGTACTTC. This encodes CASSSQEGLYEQYF.